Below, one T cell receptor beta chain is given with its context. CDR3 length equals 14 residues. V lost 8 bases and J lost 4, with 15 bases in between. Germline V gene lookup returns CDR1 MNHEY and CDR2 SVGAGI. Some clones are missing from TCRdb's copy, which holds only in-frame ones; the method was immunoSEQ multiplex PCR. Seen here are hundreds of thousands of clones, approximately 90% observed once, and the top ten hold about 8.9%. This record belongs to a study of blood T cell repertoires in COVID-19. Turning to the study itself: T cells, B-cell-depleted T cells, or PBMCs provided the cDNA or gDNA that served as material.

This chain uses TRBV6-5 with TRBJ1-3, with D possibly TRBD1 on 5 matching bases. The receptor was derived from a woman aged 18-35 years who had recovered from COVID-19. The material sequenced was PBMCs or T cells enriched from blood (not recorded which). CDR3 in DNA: TGTGCCAGCGGAGTCAGGGCGTCCGGAAACACCATATATTTT. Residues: CASGVRASGNTIYF.